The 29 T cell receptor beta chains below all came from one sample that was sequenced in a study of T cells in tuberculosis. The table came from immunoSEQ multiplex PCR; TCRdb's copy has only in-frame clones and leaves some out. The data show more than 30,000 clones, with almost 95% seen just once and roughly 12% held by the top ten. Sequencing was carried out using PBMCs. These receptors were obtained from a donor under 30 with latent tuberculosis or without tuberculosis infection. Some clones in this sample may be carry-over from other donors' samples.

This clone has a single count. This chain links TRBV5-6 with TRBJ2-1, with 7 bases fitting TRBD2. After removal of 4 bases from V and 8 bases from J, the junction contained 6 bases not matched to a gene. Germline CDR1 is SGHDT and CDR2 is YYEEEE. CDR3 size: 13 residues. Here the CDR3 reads CASSRPGRDEQFF. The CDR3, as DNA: TGTGCCAGCAGCCGCCCGGGGAGGGATGAGCAGTTCTTC.

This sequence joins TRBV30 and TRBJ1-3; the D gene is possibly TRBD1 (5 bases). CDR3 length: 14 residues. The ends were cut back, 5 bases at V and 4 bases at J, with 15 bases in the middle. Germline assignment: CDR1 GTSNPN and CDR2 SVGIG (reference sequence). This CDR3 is CAWGAGALGNTIYF. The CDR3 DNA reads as TGTGCCTGGGGGGCTGGGGCGCTAGGAAACACCATATATTTT.

CDR3 nucleotide sequence: TGTGCCAGTAGCCAGGTTATCACAGATACGCAGTATTTT. Translating it yields CASSQVITDTQYF. The chain links TRBV19 to TRBJ2-3, with unresolved D. CDR3 length: 13 amino acids. Trimming took off 6 bases at V and 2 bases at J, with 9 bases between the two ends. CDR1 and CDR2 from the germline V gene are LNHDA and SQIVND (reference sequence). Filled out from reference TRBV19 and TRBJ2-3, the complete variable domain reads DGGITQSPKYLFRKEGQNVTLSCEQNLNHDAMYWYRQDPGQGLRLIYYSQIVNDFQKGDIAEGYSVSREKKESFPLTVTSAQKNPTAFYLCASSQVITDTQYFGPGTRLTVL.

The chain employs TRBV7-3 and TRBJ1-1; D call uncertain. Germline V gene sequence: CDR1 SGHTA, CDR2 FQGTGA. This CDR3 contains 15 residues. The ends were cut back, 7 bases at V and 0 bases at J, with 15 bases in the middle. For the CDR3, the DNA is TGTGCCAGCACCCCTCCTCGTTTAATGAACACTGAAGCTTTCTTT. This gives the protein CASTPPRLMNTEAFF.

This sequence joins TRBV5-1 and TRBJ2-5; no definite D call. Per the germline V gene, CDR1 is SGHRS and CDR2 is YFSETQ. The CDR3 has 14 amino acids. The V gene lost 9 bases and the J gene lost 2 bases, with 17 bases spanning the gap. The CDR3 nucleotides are TGCGCCACCTCACCCGGCACAGCTCAAGAGACCCAGTACTTC. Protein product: CATSPGTAQETQYF.

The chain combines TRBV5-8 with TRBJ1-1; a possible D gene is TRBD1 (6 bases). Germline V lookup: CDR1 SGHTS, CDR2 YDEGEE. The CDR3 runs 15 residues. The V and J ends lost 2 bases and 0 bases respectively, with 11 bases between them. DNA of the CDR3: TGTGCCAGCAGCTTATACGACAGGATGAACACTGAAGCTTTCTTT. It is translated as CASSLYDRMNTEAFF.

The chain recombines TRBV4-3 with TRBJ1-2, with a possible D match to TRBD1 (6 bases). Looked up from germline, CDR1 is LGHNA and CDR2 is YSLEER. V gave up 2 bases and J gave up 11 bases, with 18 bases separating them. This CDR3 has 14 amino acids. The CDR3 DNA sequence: TGCGCCAGCAGCCAAACGAGGTCAGGGGATAATTACACCTTC. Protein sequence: CASSQTRSGDNYTF.

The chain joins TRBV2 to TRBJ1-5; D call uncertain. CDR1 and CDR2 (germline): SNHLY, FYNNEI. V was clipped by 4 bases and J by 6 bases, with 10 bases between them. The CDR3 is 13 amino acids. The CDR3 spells CASSGGEGQPQHF. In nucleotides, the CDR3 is TGTGCCAGCAGTGGTGGTGAGGGTCAGCCCCAGCATTTT.

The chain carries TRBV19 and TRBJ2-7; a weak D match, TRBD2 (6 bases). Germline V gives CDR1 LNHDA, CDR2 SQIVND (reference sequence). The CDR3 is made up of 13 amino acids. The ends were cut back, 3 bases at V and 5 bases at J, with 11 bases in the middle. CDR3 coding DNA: TGTGCCAGTAGTATCGGAGGGGCCAACGAGCAGTACGTC. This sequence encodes CASSIGGANEQYV.

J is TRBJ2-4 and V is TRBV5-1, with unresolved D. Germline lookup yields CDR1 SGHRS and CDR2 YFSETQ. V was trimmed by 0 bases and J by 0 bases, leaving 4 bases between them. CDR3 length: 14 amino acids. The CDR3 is CASSLELAKNIQYF. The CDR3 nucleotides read TGCGCCAGCAGCTTGGAACTAGCCAAAAACATTCAGTACTTC.

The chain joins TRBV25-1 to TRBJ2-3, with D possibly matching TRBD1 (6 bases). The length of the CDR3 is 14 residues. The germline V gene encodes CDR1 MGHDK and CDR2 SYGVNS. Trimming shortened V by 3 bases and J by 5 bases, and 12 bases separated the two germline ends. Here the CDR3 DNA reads TGTGCCAGCAGTGACCGCCAGGGGAGAGATACGCAGTATTTT. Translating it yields CASSDRQGRDTQYF.

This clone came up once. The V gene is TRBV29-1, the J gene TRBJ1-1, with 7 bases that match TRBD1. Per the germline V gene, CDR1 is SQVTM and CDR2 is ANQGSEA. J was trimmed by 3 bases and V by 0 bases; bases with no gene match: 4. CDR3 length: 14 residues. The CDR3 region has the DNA TGCAGCGTTGAAGAAGGGGGCAGGGACACTGAAGCTTTCTTT. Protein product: CSVEEGGRDTEAFF.

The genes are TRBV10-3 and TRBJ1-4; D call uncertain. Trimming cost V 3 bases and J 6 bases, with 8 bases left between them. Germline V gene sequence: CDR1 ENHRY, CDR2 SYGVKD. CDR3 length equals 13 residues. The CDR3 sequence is CAISEQMDEKLFF. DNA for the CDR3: TGTGCCATCAGTGAACAGATGGATGAAAAACTGTTTTTT.

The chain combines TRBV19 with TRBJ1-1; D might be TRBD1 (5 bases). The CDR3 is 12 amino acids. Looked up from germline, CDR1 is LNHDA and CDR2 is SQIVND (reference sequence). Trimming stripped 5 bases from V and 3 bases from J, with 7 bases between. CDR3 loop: CASSGRDTEAFF. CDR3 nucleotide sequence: TGTGCCAGTAGTGGCAGGGACACTGAAGCTTTCTTT.

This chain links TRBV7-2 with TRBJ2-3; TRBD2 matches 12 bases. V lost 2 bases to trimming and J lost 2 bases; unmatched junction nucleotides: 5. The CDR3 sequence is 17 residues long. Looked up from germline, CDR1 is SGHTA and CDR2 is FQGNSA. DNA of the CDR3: TGTGCCAGCAGCTTATCCCTAGCGGGGGGGCTCACAGATACGCAGTATTTT. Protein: CASSLSLAGGLTDTQYF.

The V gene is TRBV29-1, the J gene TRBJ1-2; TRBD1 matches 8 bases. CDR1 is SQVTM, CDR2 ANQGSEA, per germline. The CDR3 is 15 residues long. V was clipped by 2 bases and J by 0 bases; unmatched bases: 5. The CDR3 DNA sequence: TGCAGCGTTGAATCTACAGGGGGTACTAACTATGGCTACACCTTC. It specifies CSVESTGGTNYGYTF.

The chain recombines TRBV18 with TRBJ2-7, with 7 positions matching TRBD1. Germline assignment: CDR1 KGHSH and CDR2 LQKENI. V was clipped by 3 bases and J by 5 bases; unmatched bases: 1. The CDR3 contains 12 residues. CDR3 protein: CASSPGTDEQYF. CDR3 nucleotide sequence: TGTGCCAGCTCACCCGGGACAGACGAGCAGTACTTC. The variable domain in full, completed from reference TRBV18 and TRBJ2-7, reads NAGVMQNPRHLVRRRGQEARLRCSPMKGHSHVYWYRQLPEEGLKFMVYLQKENIIDESGMPKERFSAEFPKEGPSILRIQQVVRGDSAAYFCASSPGTDEQYFGPGTRLTVT.

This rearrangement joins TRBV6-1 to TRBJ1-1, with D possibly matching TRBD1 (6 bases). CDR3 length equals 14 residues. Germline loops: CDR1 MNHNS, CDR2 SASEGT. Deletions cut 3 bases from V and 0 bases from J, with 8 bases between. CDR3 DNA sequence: TGTGCCAGCAGTGATCAGGGGCTGAACACTGAAGCTTTCTTT. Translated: CASSDQGLNTEAFF.

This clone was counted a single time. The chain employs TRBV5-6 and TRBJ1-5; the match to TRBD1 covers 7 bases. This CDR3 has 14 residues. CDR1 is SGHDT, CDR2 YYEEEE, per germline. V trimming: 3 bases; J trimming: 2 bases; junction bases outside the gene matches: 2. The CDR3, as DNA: TGTGCCAGCAGCTGGGGGACAGGCAATCAGCCCCAGCATTTT. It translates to CASSWGTGNQPQHF.

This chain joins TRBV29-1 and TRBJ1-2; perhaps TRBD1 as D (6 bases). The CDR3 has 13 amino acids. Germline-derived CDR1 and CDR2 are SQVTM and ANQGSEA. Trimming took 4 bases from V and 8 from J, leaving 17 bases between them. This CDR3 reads CSVGLLQGGGYTF. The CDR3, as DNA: TGCAGCGTTGGACTTCTACAGGGCGGGGGCTACACCTTC.

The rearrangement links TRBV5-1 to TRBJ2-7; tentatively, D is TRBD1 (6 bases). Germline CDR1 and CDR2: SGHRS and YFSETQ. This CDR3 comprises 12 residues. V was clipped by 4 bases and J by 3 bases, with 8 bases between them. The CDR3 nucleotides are TGCGCCAGCAGCGTGGACAGCTACGAGCAGTACTTC. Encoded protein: CASSVDSYEQYF. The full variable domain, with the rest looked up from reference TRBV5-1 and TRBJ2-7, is KAGVTQTPRYLIKTRGQQVTLSCSPISGHRSVSWYQQTPGQGLQFLFEYFSETQRNKGNFPGRFSGRQFSNSRSEMNVSTLELGDSALYLCASSVDSYEQYFGPGTRLTVT.

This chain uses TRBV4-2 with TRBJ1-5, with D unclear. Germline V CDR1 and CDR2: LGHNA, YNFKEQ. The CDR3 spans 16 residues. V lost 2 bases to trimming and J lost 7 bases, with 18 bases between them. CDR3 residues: CASSQSPGGGGQPQHF. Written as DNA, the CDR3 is TGTGCCAGCAGCCAATCCCCGGGAGGAGGAGGACAGCCCCAGCATTTT.

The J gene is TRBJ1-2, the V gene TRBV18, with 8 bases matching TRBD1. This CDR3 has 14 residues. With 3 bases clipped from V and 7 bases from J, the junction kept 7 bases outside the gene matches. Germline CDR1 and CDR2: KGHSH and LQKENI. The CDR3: CASSPGQGAFGYTF. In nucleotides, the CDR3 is TGTGCCAGCTCACCTGGGCAGGGGGCCTTTGGCTACACCTTC.

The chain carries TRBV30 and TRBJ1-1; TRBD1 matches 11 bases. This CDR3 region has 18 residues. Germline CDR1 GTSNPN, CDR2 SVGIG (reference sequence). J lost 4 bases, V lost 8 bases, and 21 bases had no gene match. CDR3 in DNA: TGTGCCGGACGAGGGACAGGGGGATCAGGAGGCATGTTCACTGAAGCTTTCTTT. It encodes CAGRGTGGSGGMFTEAFF.

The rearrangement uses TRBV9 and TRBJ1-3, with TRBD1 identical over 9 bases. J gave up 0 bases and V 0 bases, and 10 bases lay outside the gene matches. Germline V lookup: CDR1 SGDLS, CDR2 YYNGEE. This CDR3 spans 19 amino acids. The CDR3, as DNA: TGTGCCAGCAGCGTAGATCTGAACAGGGGGCCCTACTCTGGAAACACCATATATTTT. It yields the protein CASSVDLNRGPYSGNTIYF. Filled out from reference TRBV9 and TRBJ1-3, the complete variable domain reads DSGVTQTPKHLITATGQRVTLRCSPRSGDLSVYWYQQSLDQGLQFLIQYYNGEERAKGNILERFSAQQFPDLHSELNLSSLELGDSALYFCASSVDLNRGPYSGNTIYFGEGSWLTVV.

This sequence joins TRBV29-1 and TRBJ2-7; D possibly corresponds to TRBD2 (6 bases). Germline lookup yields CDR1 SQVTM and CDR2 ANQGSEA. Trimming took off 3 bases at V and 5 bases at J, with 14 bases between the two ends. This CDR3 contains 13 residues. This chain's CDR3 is CSVDRAGSHEQYF. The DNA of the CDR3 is TGCAGCGTTGATAGGGCGGGGTCCCACGAGCAGTACTTC.

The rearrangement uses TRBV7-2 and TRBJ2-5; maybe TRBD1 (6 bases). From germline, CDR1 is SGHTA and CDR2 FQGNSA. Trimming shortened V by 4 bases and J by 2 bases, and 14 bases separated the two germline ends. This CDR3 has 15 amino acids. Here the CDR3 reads CASSSRRGGQETQYF. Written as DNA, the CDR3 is TGTGCCAGCAGCTCCCGGAGAGGGGGACAAGAGACCCAGTACTTC.

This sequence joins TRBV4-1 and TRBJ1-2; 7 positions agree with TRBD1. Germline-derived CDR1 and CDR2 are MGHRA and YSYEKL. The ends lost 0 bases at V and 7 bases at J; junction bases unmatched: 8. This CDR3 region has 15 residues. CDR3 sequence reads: CASSQDDRDSLGYTF. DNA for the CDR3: TGCGCCAGCAGCCAAGATGACAGGGATTCACTTGGCTACACCTTC.

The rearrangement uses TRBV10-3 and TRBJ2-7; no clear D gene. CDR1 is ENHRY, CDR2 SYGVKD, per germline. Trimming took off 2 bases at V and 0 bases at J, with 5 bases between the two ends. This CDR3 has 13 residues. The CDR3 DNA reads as TGTGCCATCAGTGAGGGAGACTCCTACGAGCAGTACTTC. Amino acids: CAISEGDSYEQYF.